This TCR beta chain derives from a study of beta chain features in type 1 diabetes. This clone was observed a few times. The isolated RNA, all of it, was reverse transcribed, so expressed TCRB transcripts were what got sequenced. Profiling relied on immunoSEQ multiplex PCR, and the TCRdb table lists in-frame clones only, not all of them. This table has about 150,000 clones, less than 9.5% appearing once. V trimming: 3 bases; J trimming: 2 bases; junction bases outside the gene matches: 14. The CDR3 sequence is 17 residues long. Germline V gives CDR1 GTSNPN, CDR2 SVGIG (reference sequence). The TCR comes from a man in his late teens or twenties in good health. The chain carries TRBV30 and TRBJ1-1, with TRBD1 identical over 8 bases. The sample consisted of central memory CD4+ T cells from blood. The CDR3 DNA reads as TGTGCCTGGAGCAACGGGGCAGGGGGCCTACTTAACACTGAAGCTTTCTTT. Residues: CAWSNGAGGLLNTEAFF.